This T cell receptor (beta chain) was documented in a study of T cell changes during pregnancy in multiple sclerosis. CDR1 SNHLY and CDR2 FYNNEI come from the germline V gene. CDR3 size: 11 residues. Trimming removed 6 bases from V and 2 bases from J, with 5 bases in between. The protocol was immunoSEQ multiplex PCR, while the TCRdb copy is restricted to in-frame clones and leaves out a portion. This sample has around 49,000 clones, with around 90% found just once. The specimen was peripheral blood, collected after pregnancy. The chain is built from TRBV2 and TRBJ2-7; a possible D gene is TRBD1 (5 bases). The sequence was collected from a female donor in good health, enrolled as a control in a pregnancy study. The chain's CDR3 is CASRDTYEQYF. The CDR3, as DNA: TGTGCCAGCAGGGACACCTACGAGCAGTACTTC.